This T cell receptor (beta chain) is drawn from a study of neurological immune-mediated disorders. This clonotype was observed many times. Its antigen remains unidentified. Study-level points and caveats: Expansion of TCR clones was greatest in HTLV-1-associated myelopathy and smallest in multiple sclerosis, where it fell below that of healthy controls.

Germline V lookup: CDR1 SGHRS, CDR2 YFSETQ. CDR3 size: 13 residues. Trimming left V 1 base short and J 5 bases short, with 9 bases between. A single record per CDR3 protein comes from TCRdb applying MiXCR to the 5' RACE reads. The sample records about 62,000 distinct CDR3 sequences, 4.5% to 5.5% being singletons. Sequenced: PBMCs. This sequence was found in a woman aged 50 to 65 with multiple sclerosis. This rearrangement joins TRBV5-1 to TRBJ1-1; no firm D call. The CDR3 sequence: CASSLMGMTEAFF. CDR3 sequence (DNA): TGCGCCAGCAGCTTGATGGGGATGACTGAAGCTTTCTTT.